The clone carrying this TCR beta chain occurred once. Its antigen is not known. One junction end does not reproduce the germline sequence, and a read error may be involved. This sample is drawn from a study of OX40 agonist ivuxolimab in advanced cancers. In the study overall: Hepatocellular carcinoma, melanoma, renal cell or head and neck cancer was diagnosed in the dose-escalation patients.

General observations from the study: CD8+ T cells were the subset that, on average, had more expanded clones than CD4+.

Clones were sequenced by immunoSEQ multiplex PCR, and TCRdb holds only the in-frame ones, with some missing. Here the sample spans tens of thousands of clones, about 90% being singletons. Germline V gives CDR1 MNHNY, CDR2 SVGAGI (reference sequence). This CDR3 region has 15 residues. Blood sampling took place at baseline, cycle 4 day 1, and cycle 7 day 1. Sample: CD4+ or CD8+ T cells sorted from blood, taken in a trial of the OX40 agonist ivuxolimab. The V call is TRBV6-6, the J call TRBJ2-7; D tentatively reads TRBD1 or TRBD2 (5 bases each). This TCR came from an adult with an advanced solid tumor such as melanoma, head and neck, liver or kidney cancer. The DNA for the CDR3 is TGTGTCAGCAGTTACTCCCGGGACGGTCTACCCGAGCAGTACTTC. This translates into CVSSYSRDGLPEQYF.